The sequence of this T cell receptor beta chain was determined in a study of cytotoxic CD8 clonotypes in ibrutinib-treated CLL. Study overall: The patients, about ten relapsed/refractory and under 16 treatment-naive, included about 18 who were IGHV unmutated. The study, taken as a whole, reports: Few clonotypes were public, and these shrank or held steady under treatment. Clonality was higher at baseline than in age-matched healthy donors and tracked circulating CD8+ T-cell counts.

Sequencing used immunoSEQ multiplex PCR; TCRdb keeps in-frame clones, though not all of them. This sample has approximately 9,200 clones, with over 60% found just once. CDR3 length equals 14 residues. V lost 4 bases and J lost 3, with 10 bases in between. In germline, CDR1 is MNHNS, CDR2 SASEGT. A single count supports this clone. The target antigen is unknown. The source of this sequence is a human donor with chronic lymphocytic leukemia. This sample comprised PBMCs, obtained before ibrutinib treatment. The chain recombines TRBV6-1 with TRBJ1-5; no clear D gene. The CDR3 here is CASSAVGYNQPQHF. DNA of the CDR3: TGTGCCAGCAGTGCGGTAGGGTACAATCAGCCCCAGCATTTT.